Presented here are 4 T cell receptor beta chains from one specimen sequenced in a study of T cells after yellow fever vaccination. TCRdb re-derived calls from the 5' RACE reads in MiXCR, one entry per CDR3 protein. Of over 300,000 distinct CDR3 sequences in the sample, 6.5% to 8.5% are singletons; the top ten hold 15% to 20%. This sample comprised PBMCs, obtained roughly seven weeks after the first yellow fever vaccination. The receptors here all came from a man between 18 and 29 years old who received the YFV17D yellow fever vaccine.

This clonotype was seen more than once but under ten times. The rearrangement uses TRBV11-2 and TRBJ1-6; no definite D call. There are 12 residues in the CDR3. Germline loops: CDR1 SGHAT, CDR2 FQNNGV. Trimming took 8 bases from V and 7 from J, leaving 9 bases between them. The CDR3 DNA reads TGTGCCAGCGGAGTGGACAATTCACCCCTCCACTTT. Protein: CASGVDNSPLHF.

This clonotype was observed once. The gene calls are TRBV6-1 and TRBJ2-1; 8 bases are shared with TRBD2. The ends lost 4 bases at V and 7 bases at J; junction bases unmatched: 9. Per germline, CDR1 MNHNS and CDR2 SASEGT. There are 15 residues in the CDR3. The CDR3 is CASSVSGGHGNEQFF. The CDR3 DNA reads TGTGCCAGCAGTGTCAGCGGGGGCCATGGGAATGAGCAGTTCTTC.

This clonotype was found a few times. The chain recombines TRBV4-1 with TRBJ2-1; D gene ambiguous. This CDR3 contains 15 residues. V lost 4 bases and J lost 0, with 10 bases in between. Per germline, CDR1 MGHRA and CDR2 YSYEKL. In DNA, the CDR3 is TGCGCCAGCAGCCTACTGCGGAGCTCCTACAATGAGCAGTTCTTC. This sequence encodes CASSLLRSSYNEQFF.

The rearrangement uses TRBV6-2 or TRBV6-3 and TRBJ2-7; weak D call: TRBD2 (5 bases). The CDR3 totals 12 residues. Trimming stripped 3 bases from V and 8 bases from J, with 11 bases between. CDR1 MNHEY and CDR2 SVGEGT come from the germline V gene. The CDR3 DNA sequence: TGTGCCAGCAGTTATGAGGGTTTCAAGCAGTACTTC. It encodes CASSYEGFKQYF.